The 26 T cell receptor beta chains below all came from one sample that was sequenced in a study of post-analysis software for immune sequencing data (dated by TCRdb to 2014 to 2015). What the research found in general, with its limitations: Patients showed significantly higher frequencies than controls for a handful of TRBV segments, among them TRBV5-6, TRBV5-1 and TRBV20-1.

Receptor libraries were prepared by PCR. For sequencing, an Illumina HiSeq 2500 was employed. To reduce PCR and sequencing biases, unique molecular identifiers were built into the TCR beta cDNA libraries. The raw public data were reprocessed by TCRdb itself: fastp quality trimming at Q25, MiXCR clonotype calling, in-frame beta chains only. Every entry covers one CDR3 protein and lists the most common genes and DNA from its rows. The sample table shows hundreds of thousands of distinct CDR3 sequences, and approximately 53% are seen once. The ten most abundant clones make up about 4.8% of the sample. The antigens these receptors bind are not known. Sequencing was carried out using blood. The receptors were gathered from a girl aged 10 to 17 with multiple sclerosis.

The V gene is TRBV29-1, the J gene TRBJ2-1; 13 nucleotides line up with TRBD2. V trimming: 3 bases; J trimming: 9 bases; junction bases outside the gene matches: 11. The germline CDR1 and CDR2 sequences are SQVTM and ANQGSEA. The CDR3 contains 16 residues. CDR3 DNA sequence: TGCAGCGTTGACTTAGGACTAGCGGGAGTAATAGGTGAGCAGTTCTTC. This gives the protein CSVDLGLAGVIGEQFF.

The chain joins TRBV20-1 to TRBJ2-3; 9 bases match TRBD2. This CDR3 is built from 17 residues. Germline V lookup: CDR1 DFQATT, CDR2 SNEGSKA (reference sequence). With V trimmed by 3 bases and J by 0 bases, 10 bases remained unmatched. CDR3 residues: CSASWAGGPSSTDTQYF. CDR3 DNA: TGCAGTGCTAGTTGGGCGGGGGGGCCCAGTAGCACAGATACGCAGTATTTT.

This clonotype was observed a handful of times. This chain joins TRBV7-2 and TRBJ1-2; TRBD1 matches 7 bases. The J segment lost 8 bases and the V segment lost 1 base, leaving 7 bases of the junction unmatched. The CDR3 has 14 residues. Germline V gene data show CDR1 as SGHTA and CDR2 as FQGNSA. The CDR3 DNA is TGTGCCAGCAGCTTAGGAAGGGGGCGAGGCGGCTACACCTTC. It is translated as CASSLGRGRGGYTF. Full variable domain (remainder filled in from reference TRBV7-2 and TRBJ1-2): GAGVSQSPSNKVTEKGKDVELRCDPISGHTALYWYRQSLGQGLEFLIYFQGNSAPDKSGLPSDRFSAERTGGSVSTLTIQRTQQEDSAVYLCASSLGRGRGGYTFGSGTRLTVV.

This rearrangement joins TRBV27 to TRBJ2-7, with D perhaps given as TRBD1 or TRBD2 (5 bases each). Trimming removed 5 bases at V and 1 base at J, with 15 bases between. This CDR3 has 15 residues. Germline CDR1 and CDR2: MNHEY and SMNVEV (reference sequence). The CDR3 protein is CASSPLRGLSYEQYF. In DNA, the CDR3 is TGTGCCAGCAGTCCACTGAGGGGATTATCCTACGAGCAGTACTTC.

The chain carries TRBV30 and TRBJ2-3; 10 bases map to TRBD2. Germline V CDR1 and CDR2: GTSNPN, SVGIG (reference sequence). CDR3 length equals 15 residues. V lost 3 bases, J lost 2 bases, and 5 bases stayed unmatched. For the CDR3, the DNA is TGTGCCTGGAGCCTAGCGGGGGCCGACACAGATACGCAGTATTTT. Amino acids: CAWSLAGADTDTQYF.

This clonotype was observed once. The chain combines TRBV19 with TRBJ2-5; either TRBD1 or TRBD2 may fit D (5 bases each). The CDR3 sequence is 13 residues long. The ends were cut back, 8 bases at V and 7 bases at J, with 17 bases in the middle. Germline loops: CDR1 LNHDA, CDR2 SQIVND (reference sequence). The CDR3 DNA reads TGTGCCAGTGGACAAGGGCCCGAGGGGACCCAGTACTTC. This sequence encodes CASGQGPEGTQYF.

The gene calls are TRBV9 and TRBJ2-2; the D is unclear. The CDR3 spans 13 residues. The V gene lost 4 bases and the J gene lost 4 bases, with 8 bases spanning the gap. In germline, CDR1 is SGDLS, CDR2 YYNGEE. The CDR3 loop is CASSSLVTGELFF. The CDR3 region has the DNA TGTGCCAGCAGCTCGTTAGTCACCGGGGAGCTGTTTTTT.

This sequence joins TRBV4-1 and TRBJ1-6; D not resolved. This CDR3 spans 16 amino acids. Germline loops: CDR1 MGHRA, CDR2 YSYEKL. Deletions cut 3 bases from V and 0 bases from J, with 9 bases between. The DNA of the CDR3 is TGCGCCAGCAGCCACACTGCGAGCTCCTATAATTCACCCCTCCACTTT. As protein: CASSHTASSYNSPLHF.

This rearrangement joins TRBV3-1 to TRBJ2-3, with TRBD2 matching over 7 bases. In germline, CDR1 is LGHDT, CDR2 YNNKEL (reference sequence). The V segment lost 3 bases and the J segment 2 bases; nucleotides outside the gene matches: 8. CDR3 length: 16 residues. As DNA, the CDR3 is TGTGCCAGCAGCCAGGGCTGGGGGGGGGTCACAGATACGCAGTATTTT. Translation gives CASSQGWGGVTDTQYF.

This sequence joins TRBV6-2 or TRBV6-3 and TRBJ2-1, with a possible D match to TRBD2 (7 bases). The CDR3 covers 17 residues. Trimming removed 5 bases from V and 0 bases from J, with 17 bases in between. Looked up from germline, CDR1 is MNHEY and CDR2 is SVGEGT. The DNA of the CDR3 is TGTGCCAGCAGTCTCAACAGGGAGGGAGTCTCCTACAATGAGCAGTTCTTC. Amino acids: CASSLNREGVSYNEQFF.

The chain links TRBV12-3 or TRBV12-4 to TRBJ1-2; D may be TRBD1 (5 bases). V was trimmed by 6 bases and J by 7 bases, leaving 15 bases between them. This CDR3 spans 13 amino acids. The CDR3 loop is CASRQAGRSGYTF. CDR3 nucleotide sequence: TGTGCCAGCAGGCAGGCAGGGAGGAGTGGCTACACCTTC.

DNA of the CDR3: TGCAGCGTCGGTGGGACTAGTGGGGGGCACACCGGGGAGCTGTTTTTT. Translated, it gives CSVGGTSGGHTGELFF. The V and J genes are TRBV29-1 and TRBJ2-2; 8 bases agree with TRBD2. The germline gives CDR1 SQVTM, CDR2 ANQGSEA. The CDR3 extends over 16 amino acids. Trimming took 6 bases from V and 3 from J; bases not matched to a gene: 12.

This sequence joins TRBV20-1 and TRBJ2-1; TRBD1 matches at 8 bases. The assigned J gene may be wrong: the sequence end matches TRBJ2-7 better. The CDR3 is made up of 14 amino acids. CDR1 and CDR2 (germline): DFQATT, SNEGSKA (reference sequence). CDR3 sequence: CSADGQGGYNEQYF. DNA of the CDR3: TGCAGTGCTGATGGACAGGGCGGATACAATGAGCAGTACTTC.

This clonotype was counted between two and nine times. This sequence joins TRBV7-9 and TRBJ2-5; 8 bases fit TRBD2. The J call may be mistaken, given a closer DNA end match to TRBJ2-7. CDR1 and CDR2 from the germline V gene are SEHNR and FQNEAQ (reference sequence). The CDR3 has 14 amino acids. The CDR3 nucleotides read TGTGCCAGCAGCTTAGGGCTAGCGGGCGGCGAGCAGTACTTC. Residues: CASSLGLAGGEQYF.

The chain is built from TRBV29-1 and TRBJ2-1; TRBD1 agrees at 7 bases. The length of the CDR3 is 13 residues. Germline V gene sequence: CDR1 SQVTM, CDR2 ANQGSEA. The V gene end was trimmed by 4 bases and the J gene end by 4 bases; junction bases not matched to a gene: 4. The CDR3 coding sequence is TGCAGCGTTGGGGCAGGGGGTTACAATGAGCAGTTCTTC. Protein: CSVGAGGYNEQFF.

CDR3 DNA sequence: TGCAGCGTTGAAAGTATGGGGGACGAGCAGTACTTC. It yields the protein CSVESMGDEQYF. The rearrangement links TRBV29-1 to TRBJ2-5; D possibly matches TRBD1 or TRBD2 (5 bases each). The J call is doubtful: the DNA matches TRBJ2-7 better. Germline V gives CDR1 SQVTM, CDR2 ANQGSEA. The CDR3 is 12 residues long.

The chain carries TRBV24-1 and TRBJ2-1; TRBD1 agrees at 8 bases. The CDR3 extends over 15 amino acids. V dropped 3 bases and J dropped 6; count of bases not matched to a gene: 6. CDR1 KGHDR and CDR2 SFDVKD come from the germline V gene. CDR3 coding DNA: TGTGCCACCAGTGATCGCGACAGGGGTTCCAATGAGCAGTTCTTC. It is translated as CATSDRDRGSNEQFF.

V is TRBV5-1 and J is TRBJ2-3, with D possibly being TRBD2 (5 bases). Trimming left V 5 bases short and J 2 bases short, with 18 bases between. The CDR3 is made up of 16 amino acids. CDR1 and CDR2 from the germline V gene are SGHRS and YFSETQ. The CDR3 region has the DNA TGCGCCAGCAGTGGTTCGGGGTGGGTATCCACAGATACGCAGTATTTT. This codes for CASSGSGWVSTDTQYF. Together with reference TRBV5-1 and TRBJ2-3, the CDR3 gives the full variable domain: KAGVTQTPRYLIKTRGQQVTLSCSPISGHRSVSWYQQTPGQGLQFLFEYFSETQRNKGNFPGRFSGRQFSNSRSEMNVSTLELGDSALYLCASSGSGWVSTDTQYFGPGTRLTVL.

This chain links TRBV6-2 or TRBV6-3 with TRBJ2-1; possible D gene TRBD2, 6 bases. Trimming took 2 bases from V and 7 from J, leaving 9 bases between them. The CDR3 extends over 13 amino acids. Germline CDR1 is MNHEY and CDR2 is SVGEGT. CDR3 nucleotide sequence: TGTGCCAGCAGTTACCGACTAGTTAATGAGCAGTTCTTC. Translation: CASSYRLVNEQFF.

This clonotype has more than one count but fewer than ten. This chain connects TRBV6-5 to TRBJ2-5, with 12 bases identical to TRBD1. This CDR3 comprises 16 residues. The V gene end was trimmed by 4 bases and the J gene end by 5 bases; junction bases not matched to a gene: 8. CDR1 MNHEY and CDR2 SVGAGI come from the germline V gene. CDR3 loop: CASSSPGTGGAETQYF. Written as DNA, the CDR3 is TGTGCCAGCAGTTCTCCGGGGACAGGGGGCGCGGAGACCCAGTACTTC.

CDR3 sequence reads: CASTRLTSGTKDTQYF. The CDR3 bases are TGTGCCAGCACTCGACTGACCAGCGGGACAAAAGATACGCAGTATTTT. The chain recombines TRBV12-3 or TRBV12-4 with TRBJ2-3, with TRBD2 as a possible D gene (7 bases). CDR3 length: 16 amino acids. The V and J ends lost 7 bases and 5 bases respectively, with 22 bases between them.

Turning to this clonotype: The junction shows a germline mismatch at one end, possibly a read error. The chain is built from TRBV5-1 and TRBJ2-7, with no clear D. CDR3 length: 13 amino acids. Germline CDR1 is SGHRS and CDR2 is YFSETQ. CDR3 sequence (DNA): TGCGCCAGCAGCCTCGCTAACTCCAACGAGCAGGACTTC. Translated, it gives CASSLANSNEQDF. The complete variable domain, with remaining parts taken from reference TRBV5-1 and TRBJ2-7, reads KAGVTQTPRYLIKTRGQQVTLSCSPISGHRSVSWYQQTPGQGLQFLFEYFSETQRNKGNFPGRFSGRQFSNSRSEMNVSTLELGDSALYLCASSLANSNEQDFGPGTRLTVT.

This clonotype was seen a single time. This sequence joins TRBV29-1 and TRBJ2-7, with D possibly TRBD1 on 6 matching bases. The CDR3 sequence is 11 residues long. The germline gives CDR1 SQVTM, CDR2 ANQGSEA. The germline V and J ends were trimmed by 6 bases and 3 bases, with 9 bases remaining between them. CDR3 amino acids: CSVRGNYEQYF. The CDR3 DNA reads TGCAGCGTAAGGGGGAACTACGAGCAGTACTTC.

The chain recombines TRBV5-5 with TRBJ2-3, with 7 bases fitting TRBD1. J gave up 0 bases and V 4 bases, and 5 bases lay outside the gene matches. The CDR3 covers 15 residues. Germline CDR1 is SGHKS and CDR2 is YYEKEE (reference sequence). The CDR3: CASSVWDRSTDTQYF. The DNA for the CDR3 is TGTGCCAGCAGCGTCTGGGACAGAAGCACAGATACGCAGTATTTT. The full variable domain, completed using reference TRBV5-5 and TRBJ2-3, is DAGVTQSPTHLIKTRGQQVTLRCSPISGHKSVSWYQQVLGQGPQFIFQYYEKEERGRGNFPDRFSARQFPNYSSELNVNALLLGDSALYLCASSVWDRSTDTQYFGPGTRLTVL.

The table lists this clonotype with a few counts. The chain recombines TRBV20-1 with TRBJ1-2, with 7 bases that match TRBD1. The CDR3 spans 14 residues. After removal of 0 bases from V and 4 bases from J, the junction contained 5 bases not matched to a gene. The V gene's germline CDR1 is DFQATT and CDR2 SNEGSKA (reference sequence). The DNA for the CDR3 is TGCAGTGCTAGAGATCAGACAGGGTTCTATGGCTACACCTTC. Amino acid sequence: CSARDQTGFYGYTF.

For the CDR3, the DNA is TGTGCCAGCAGTTCGTCCCGGACTAGCGGGAATACATACAATGAGCAGTTCTTC. Its translation: CASSSSRTSGNTYNEQFF. This sequence joins TRBV6-5 and TRBJ2-1; 12 bases map to TRBD2. Trimming cost V 4 bases and J 4 bases; bases outside gene matches: 11. Germline loops: CDR1 MNHEY, CDR2 SVGAGI. This CDR3 has 18 residues.